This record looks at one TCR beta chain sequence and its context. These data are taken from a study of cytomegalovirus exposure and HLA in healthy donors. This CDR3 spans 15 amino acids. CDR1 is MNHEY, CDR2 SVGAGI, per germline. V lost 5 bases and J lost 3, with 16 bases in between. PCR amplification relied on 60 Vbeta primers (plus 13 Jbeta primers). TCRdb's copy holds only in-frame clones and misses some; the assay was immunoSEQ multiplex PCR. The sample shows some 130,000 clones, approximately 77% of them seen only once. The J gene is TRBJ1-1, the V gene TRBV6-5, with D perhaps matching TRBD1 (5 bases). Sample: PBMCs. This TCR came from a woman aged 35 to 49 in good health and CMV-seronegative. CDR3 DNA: TGTGCCAGCAGTCGAACAGGTGGGAGGGACACTGAAGCTTTCTTT. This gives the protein CASSRTGGRDTEAFF.